The 16 T cell receptor beta chains below all came from one sample that was sequenced in a study of cytomegalovirus exposure and HLA in healthy donors. Primers for the PCR totalled 60 Vbeta and 13 Jbeta. TCRdb's table, derived via immunoSEQ multiplex PCR, lists solely in-frame clones and lacks some. In the table there are around 210,000 clones, 70% to 80% of which are singletons. Sequencing input: PBMCs. These receptor sequences come from a woman aged 25 to 39 in good health and CMV-seronegative.

The chain is built from TRBV27 and TRBJ1-1, with D unclear. The ends were cut back, 5 bases at V and 7 bases at J, with 11 bases in the middle. The CDR3 has 12 amino acids. The V gene's germline CDR1 is MNHEY and CDR2 SMNVEV (reference sequence). The CDR3 sequence is CASSQDEGEAFF. The CDR3 DNA reads TGTGCCAGCAGTCAGGATGAAGGTGAAGCTTTCTTT.

The chain is built from TRBV30 and TRBJ2-2; TRBD2 agrees at 9 bases. This CDR3 region has 15 residues. J was trimmed by 6 bases and V by 2 bases; bases with no gene match: 7. CDR1 and CDR2 from the germline V gene are GTSNPN and SVGIG (reference sequence). In nucleotides, the CDR3 is TGTGCCTGGAGTCCTCTAGCGGGATTCCCCGGGGAGCTGTTTTTT. This sequence encodes CAWSPLAGFPGELFF.

The chain links TRBV7-2 to TRBJ2-1, with TRBD2 matching 9 bases. The CDR3 is 13 amino acids. V trimming: 5 bases; J trimming: 5 bases; junction bases outside the gene matches: 1. Germline CDR1 and CDR2: SGHTA and FQGNSA. CDR3 DNA: TGTGCCAGCAGCGGGACTAGCCACAATGAGCAGTTCTTC. Protein product: CASSGTSHNEQFF.

The chain combines TRBV4-2 with TRBJ2-4; 8 nucleotides agree with TRBD1. The germline CDR1 and CDR2 sequences are LGHNA and YNFKEQ. V gave up 3 bases and J gave up 0 bases; unmatched junction bases: 7. There are 17 residues in the CDR3. The CDR3 DNA sequence: TGTGCCAGCAGCCACCAACAGGGGGTACAAGCCAAAAACATTCAGTACTTC. Translating it yields CASSHQQGVQAKNIQYF.

The V call is TRBV9, the J call TRBJ1-2; TRBD1 aligns across 7 bases. Germline V lookup: CDR1 SGDLS, CDR2 YYNGEE. The CDR3 is 15 amino acids. The trim removed 3 bases at V and 4 bases at J, leaving 9 bases unmatched. The CDR3 is CASSANPGTAYGYTF. CDR3 bases: TGTGCCAGCAGCGCGAACCCCGGGACAGCCTATGGCTACACCTTC.

The chain is built from TRBV19 and TRBJ1-6; possible D gene TRBD1, 5 bases. The CDR3 totals 15 residues. The V gene lost 9 bases and the J gene lost 0 bases, with 12 bases spanning the gap. Germline CDR1 and CDR2: LNHDA and SQIVND (reference sequence). The CDR3 DNA reads as TGTGCCAGACAGGTGGGAGGCTCCTATAATTCACCCCTCCACTTT. Amino acid sequence: CARQVGGSYNSPLHF.

The V and J genes are TRBV7-8 and TRBJ1-5, with 10 positions matching TRBD1. Germline V gene lookup returns CDR1 SGHVS and CDR2 FQNEAQ. CDR3 size: 17 residues. V dropped 6 bases and J dropped 4; count of bases not matched to a gene: 12. The CDR3 reads CASSLTGTGVRNQPQHF. DNA for the CDR3: TGTGCCAGCAGTTTAACCGGGACAGGGGTACGAAATCAGCCCCAGCATTTT.

This chain connects TRBV7-2 to TRBJ2-1; 12 bases align to TRBD2. Looked up from germline, CDR1 is SGHTA and CDR2 is FQGNSA. J was trimmed by 4 bases and V by 4 bases; bases with no gene match: 2. The CDR3 consists of 15 residues. CDR3 residues: CASSSGLAGYNEQFF. Written as DNA, the CDR3 is TGTGCCAGCAGCTCGGGACTAGCGGGTTACAATGAGCAGTTCTTC.

This clone was detected only once. The chain links TRBV5-1 to TRBJ1-1; TRBD1 is a possible D gene (5 bases). Germline V gene lookup returns CDR1 SGHRS and CDR2 YFSETQ. Between the trimmed V and J ends, which lost 5 bases and 5 bases, there was a span of 10 bases. The CDR3 contains 12 residues. The CDR3 spells CASSRGRTEAFF. The CDR3 nucleotides are TGCGCCAGCAGTAGGGGTCGGACTGAAGCTTTCTTT.

The chain joins TRBV6-5 to TRBJ1-4; D perhaps matches TRBD1 (5 bases). CDR3 length: 16 amino acids. CDR1 and CDR2 from the germline V gene are MNHEY and SVGAGI. V was trimmed by 2 bases and J by 10 bases, leaving 20 bases between them. CDR3 in amino acids: CASSYKGGARDGKLFF. The DNA of the CDR3 is TGTGCCAGCAGTTACAAAGGTGGGGCGCGGGATGGAAAACTGTTTTTT.

The gene calls are TRBV23-1 and TRBJ2-3; D gene uncertain. TRBV23-1 is noted as an ORF with a role that remains uncertain. CDR3 length equals 17 residues. V was cut by 7 bases and J by 2 bases, with 22 bases left in between. The CDR3 protein is CASNQNPHSIPTDTQYF. In DNA form, the CDR3 reads TGCGCCAGCAACCAAAATCCACACAGTATACCCACAGATACGCAGTATTTT.

The gene calls are TRBV28 and TRBJ2-7; D gene unclear. Germline V CDR1 and CDR2: MDHEN, SYDVKM. This CDR3 is built from 12 residues. The V end lost 2 bases, the J end lost 1 base, and 3 bases lay between the germline ends. CDR3 coding DNA: TGTGCCAGCAGTTTACATTCCTACGAGCAGTACTTC. This translates into CASSLHSYEQYF.

The chain carries TRBV5-5 and TRBJ1-6; D perhaps matches TRBD1 (5 bases). The CDR3 sequence is 12 residues long. The germline V gene has CDR1 SGHKS and CDR2 YYEKEE (reference sequence). Trimming removed 4 bases from V and 16 bases from J, with 15 bases in between. CDR3 sequence (DNA): TGTGCCAGCAGCCCTGGTGGACACTCACTCCACTTT. Translated: CASSPGGHSLHF.

This rearrangement joins TRBV4-1 to TRBJ1-5; D perhaps matches TRBD1 (6 bases). V shed 0 bases and J shed 9 bases, with 15 bases lying between them. This CDR3 contains 15 residues. The germline gives CDR1 MGHRA, CDR2 YSYEKL. The CDR3 protein is CASSQDQQGGWPQHF. The CDR3, as DNA: TGCGCCAGCAGCCAAGATCAACAGGGCGGTTGGCCCCAGCATTTT.

This chain connects TRBV5-6 to TRBJ2-2; 11 bases are shared with TRBD2. The CDR3 extends over 15 amino acids. Germline V gene sequence: CDR1 SGHDT, CDR2 YYEEEE. Losses at the gene ends were 4 bases for V and 7 bases for J; bases not matched to a gene: 6. CDR3: CASSAGTSGGGELFF. CDR3 coding DNA: TGTGCCAGCAGCGCGGGGACTAGCGGCGGCGGGGAGCTGTTTTTT.

The chain couples TRBV29-1 to TRBJ1-2; D call uncertain. CDR1 and CDR2 from the germline V gene are SQVTM and ANQGSEA. The CDR3 runs to 11 residues. The ends were cut back, 4 bases at V and 8 bases at J, with 11 bases in the middle. In DNA form, the CDR3 reads TGCAGCGTTGCGTCTCGCGGCGGCTACACCTTC. This translates into CSVASRGGYTF.